The clone carrying this T cell receptor (beta chain) was recorded a few times. What it binds is not known. The CDR3 consists of 12 residues. The V and J ends lost 8 bases and 2 bases respectively, with 10 bases between them. Per germline, CDR1 SNHLY and CDR2 FYNNEI. Via MiXCR, TCRdb re-called the RT-PCR reads, giving one row per CDR3 protein. The data show 280,000 or so distinct CDR3 sequences, just over 20% seen once. These data are taken from a study of response to subunit inactivated influenza vaccine. Study observations and caveats: Each seasonal influenza vaccination recruits few new T cells, the authors suggested.

The chain carries TRBV2 and TRBJ2-7, with D hard to call. Material: PBMCs from blood, obtained approximately 20 months after vaccination. This clonotype was obtained from a man between 50 and 69 years old who received an inactivated influenza vaccine. CDR3 bases: TGTGCCAGCGGACCGATTACCTACGAGCAGTACTTC. Translation gives CASGPITYEQYF.